Listed here are 9 T cell receptor beta chains from one sample, sequenced in a study of blood T cell repertoires in COVID-19. Assay used: immunoSEQ multiplex PCR; TCRdb lists only in-frame clones, some missing. Of about 220,000 clones listed, approximately 81% were seen once; the top ten hold just under 20%. Input material: peripheral blood. The receptor source for this set is a man aged 25 to 45 with active or convalescent COVID-19.

The chain uses TRBV28 and TRBJ2-7; D remains unclear. The CDR3 loop spans 10 amino acids. V dropped 8 bases and J dropped 6 bases, with 8 bases sitting between them. CDR1 MDHEN and CDR2 SYDVKM come from the germline V gene. The CDR3 is CASGSVEQYF. The CDR3 coding sequence is TGTGCCAGCGGCTCCGTCGAGCAGTACTTC.

For this clone: The junction departs from germline at one end; a sequencing error may be responsible. The chain recombines TRBV4-3 with TRBJ1-1; D is ambiguous. The CDR3 runs to 12 residues. Per germline, CDR1 LGHNA and CDR2 YSLEER. The CDR3 DNA follows: TGCGCCAGCAGCCAAGTAAAAGGCCCCACTAACTTT. Protein product: CASSQVKGPTNF.

V usage is TRBV7-9 and J usage is TRBJ1-1; 9 positions agree with TRBD1. With V trimmed by 7 bases and J by 2 bases, 11 bases remained unmatched. CDR3 size: 16 residues. Per the germline V gene, CDR1 is SEHNR and CDR2 is FQNEAQ (reference sequence). Here the CDR3 reads CASKRGWDRANTEAFF. CDR3 bases: TGTGCCAGCAAAAGAGGGTGGGACAGGGCCAACACTGAAGCTTTCTTT.

There are many counts of this clone. As DNA, the CDR3 is TGTGCCTGGAGTGATACAGGGAACACTGAAGCTTTCTTT. Amino acids: CAWSDTGNTEAFF. V and J are TRBV30 and TRBJ1-1, with D possibly matching TRBD1 (5 bases). Germline assignment: CDR1 GTSNPN and CDR2 SVGIG (reference sequence). The length of the CDR3 is 13 residues. Trimming stripped 1 base from V and 1 base from J, with 7 bases between.

This sequence joins TRBV4-2 and TRBJ2-7, with TRBD1 identical over 9 bases. Germline V gene sequence: CDR1 LGHNA, CDR2 YNFKEQ. V shed 2 bases, J shed 5 bases, and the junction held 4 bases outside the gene matches. This CDR3 spans 14 amino acids. CDR3 sequence reads: CASSQRDRVDEQYF. The CDR3, as DNA: TGTGCCAGCAGCCAAAGGGACAGGGTAGACGAGCAGTACTTC.

This chain joins TRBV5-3 and TRBJ2-7, with D possibly being TRBD2 (5 bases). TRBV5-3 is given ORF status, its function remaining uncertain. This CDR3 contains 15 residues. The ends were cut back, 4 bases at V and 2 bases at J, with 16 bases in the middle. The CDR3 sequence: CARSPPAATTYEQYF. The DNA for the CDR3 is TGTGCCAGAAGCCCCCCAGCGGCTACCACCTACGAGCAGTACTTC.

With regard to this clone: At one end the junction does not follow the germline gene, possibly because of a read error. The V gene is TRBV7-9, the J gene TRBJ2-3; the match to TRBD2 covers 7 bases. CDR1 is SEHNR, CDR2 FQNEAQ, per germline (reference sequence). The CDR3 consists of 13 residues. In DNA, the CDR3 is TGTGCCAGCAGCTTAGTAAGCGGGGATATCGAGAGTTTT. Protein sequence: CASSLVSGDIESF.

The V call is TRBV7-2, the J call TRBJ1-4; TRBD1 matches at 7 bases. J was trimmed by 6 bases and V by 5 bases; bases with no gene match: 3. CDR1 SGHTA and CDR2 FQGNSA come from the germline V gene. There are 13 residues in the CDR3. The CDR3 loop reads CASSRQGDEKLFF. In nucleotides, the CDR3 is TGTGCCAGCAGCAGACAGGGTGATGAAAAACTGTTTTTT.

The chain employs TRBV2 and TRBJ2-3, with D tentatively TRBD2 (6 bases). The length of the CDR3 is 14 residues. V was cut by 7 bases and J by 0 bases, with 11 bases left in between. CDR1 is SNHLY and CDR2 is FYNNEI in the germline V gene. The CDR3 nucleotides are TGTGCCAGCACCAGGGACTCTAGCACAGATACGCAGTATTTT. This codes for CASTRDSSTDTQYF. The complete variable domain, with remaining parts taken from reference TRBV2 and TRBJ2-3, reads EPEVTQTPSHQVTQMGQEVILRCVPISNHLYFYWYRQILGQKVEFLVSFYNNEISEKSEIFDDQFSVERPDGSNFTLKIRSTKLEDSAMYFCASTRDSSTDTQYFGPGTRLTVL.